This is a list of T cell receptor beta chains from one sample in a study of blood T cell repertoires in COVID-19. Clones were sequenced by immunoSEQ multiplex PCR, and TCRdb holds only the in-frame ones, with some missing. The data hold 130,000 to 150,000 clones, with around 80% observed a single time. Input material: peripheral blood. These receptors came from a man aged 55 to 70 with active or convalescent COVID-19. Each CDR3 is given with its conserved first and last residue. D genes are given only for firm matches. The size entry is marked missing in some rows and otherwise reads once, few, many or a size class.

len: 13; v_gene: TRBV2; j_gene: TRBJ2-4; d_gene: TRBD2; abundance: .; CDR3nt: TGTGCCAGTAGGGCAACTAGCGGAGGAATTCAGTACTTC; CDR3aa: CASRATSGGIQYF
len: 13; v_gene: TRBV6-4; j_gene: TRBJ1-1; d_gene: .; abundance: .; CDR3nt: TGTGCCAGCAGTGCTGCAGGGAACACTGAAGCTTTCTTT; CDR3aa: CASSAAGNTEAFF
len: 12; v_gene: TRBV7-3; j_gene: TRBJ2-3; d_gene: .; abundance: .; CDR3nt: TGTGCCAGCAGCCACGGGACAGATACGCAGTATTTT; CDR3aa: CASSHGTDTQYF
len: 16; v_gene: TRBV4-1; j_gene: TRBJ1-1; d_gene: .; abundance: .; CDR3nt: TGCGCCAGCAGCCAAGATGAGGGGGTCGTTAACACTGAAGCTTTCTTT; CDR3aa: CASSQDEGVVNTEAFF
len: 13; v_gene: TRBV7-2; j_gene: TRBJ2-5; d_gene: TRBD2; abundance: .; CDR3nt: TGTGCCAGCCACTTCTCCGGGGGGAAGACCCAGTACTTC; CDR3aa: CASHFSGGKTQYF
len: 16; v_gene: TRBV19; j_gene: TRBJ1-5; d_gene: TRBD1; abundance: .; CDR3nt: TGTGCCAGTAGTGCTACAGGGGGGATCGGGAATCAGCCCCAGCATTTT; CDR3aa: CASSATGGIGNQPQHF
len: 15; v_gene: TRBV18; j_gene: TRBJ2-3; d_gene: TRBD1; abundance: once; CDR3nt: TGTGCCAGCTCACAGGACAGGATCTCCGGAGATACGCAGTATTTT; CDR3aa: CASSQDRISGDTQYF
len: 17; v_gene: TRBV7-2; j_gene: TRBJ2-3; d_gene: TRBD2; abundance: .; CDR3nt: TGTGCCAGCAGCTTAATGATACCGGGACTAGTATCAGATACGCAGTATTTT; CDR3aa: CASSLMIPGLVSDTQYF
len: 13; v_gene: TRBV4-1; j_gene: TRBJ2-6; d_gene: .; abundance: few; CDR3nt: TGCGCCAGCAGCCGCGGGCGTGCCAACGTCCTGACTTTC; CDR3aa: CASSRGRANVLTF
len: 17; v_gene: TRBV18; j_gene: TRBJ2-3; d_gene: TRBD2; abundance: .; CDR3nt: TGTGCCAGCTCAACGCTTGCTAGCGGGAGAAGCACAGATACGCAGTATTTT; CDR3aa: CASSTLASGRSTDTQYF
len: 17; v_gene: TRBV7-9; j_gene: TRBJ1-3; d_gene: .; abundance: .; CDR3nt: TGTGCCAGCAGCCCCCTCAGAAGGAGGGACCCTGGAAACACCATATATTTT; CDR3aa: CASSPLRRRDPGNTIYF
len: 14; v_gene: TRBV2; j_gene: TRBJ1-3; d_gene: .; abundance: .; CDR3nt: TGTGCCAGCAGTGACGATGGTAGTGGAAACACCATATATTTT; CDR3aa: CASSDDGSGNTIYF
len: 11; v_gene: TRBV29-1; j_gene: TRBJ1-1; d_gene: .; abundance: .; CDR3nt: TGCAGCGTTGACGAGGGCAGGGGAGCTTTCTTT; CDR3aa: CSVDEGRGAFF
len: 15; v_gene: TRBV21-1; j_gene: TRBJ1-6; d_gene: .; abundance: .; CDR3nt: TGTGCCAGCAGCAAAGAGGGGACAGGGGGCTCACCCCTCCACTTT; CDR3aa: CASSKEGTGGSPLHF
len: 13; v_gene: TRBV7-3; j_gene: TRBJ2-7; d_gene: TRBD2; abundance: .; CDR3nt: TGTGCCAGCAGCAACGGACTAGACCACGAGCAGTACTTC; CDR3aa: CASSNGLDHEQYF
len: 16; v_gene: TRBV4-3; j_gene: TRBJ2-3; d_gene: TRBD2; abundance: many; CDR3nt: TGCGCCAGCAGCCAAGATTTTGGACTAGAAACAGATACGCAGTATTTT; CDR3aa: CASSQDFGLETDTQYF
len: 16; v_gene: TRBV2; j_gene: TRBJ1-1; d_gene: TRBD1; abundance: few; CDR3nt: TGTGCCAGCAGTCCTCGAACCCCAACAGGGGGAACTGAAGCTTTCTTT; CDR3aa: CASSPRTPTGGTEAFF
len: 13; v_gene: TRBV28; j_gene: TRBJ1-2; d_gene: .; abundance: .; CDR3nt: .; CDR3aa: CASSTSTGDGYTF
len: 15; v_gene: TRBV27; j_gene: TRBJ2-7; d_gene: TRBD1; abundance: .; CDR3nt: TGTGCCAGCAGTTTAGTGCGGCAGGGGGCCTACGAGCAGTACTTC; CDR3aa: CASSLVRQGAYEQYF
len: 13; v_gene: TRBV7-9; j_gene: TRBJ1-5; d_gene: .; abundance: .; CDR3nt: TGTGCCAGCACCCCAAACGGGAATCAGCCCCAGCATTTT; CDR3aa: CASTPNGNQPQHF
len: 14; v_gene: TRBV7-6; j_gene: TRBJ1-3; d_gene: .; abundance: few; CDR3nt: TGTGCCAGCAGCTTAGCGGGGCAGGGAAACACCATATATTTT; CDR3aa: CASSLAGQGNTIYF
len: 14; v_gene: TRBV27; j_gene: TRBJ2-7; d_gene: TRBD1; abundance: few; CDR3nt: TGTGCCAGCAGCCCGGGACAGACGACCTACGAGCAGTACTTC; CDR3aa: CASSPGQTTYEQYF
len: 20; v_gene: TRBV15; j_gene: TRBJ2-7; d_gene: TRBD1; abundance: few; CDR3nt: TGTGCCACCAGCAGAGAGGTCGAACAGGGACAGGGCCCTATTGATTACGAGCAGTACTTC; CDR3aa: CATSREVEQGQGPIDYEQYF
len: 13; v_gene: TRBV19; j_gene: TRBJ2-1; d_gene: .; abundance: .; CDR3nt: TGTGCCAGTAGTTCCTCCACAGGGCCGGAGCAGTTCTTC; CDR3aa: CASSSSTGPEQFF
len: 17; v_gene: TRBV7-8; j_gene: TRBJ2-6; d_gene: TRBD1; abundance: .; CDR3nt: TGTGCCAGCAGCTCAGGGGGCACTCGCTCTGGGGCCAACGTCCTGACTTTC; CDR3aa: CASSSGGTRSGANVLTF
len: 14; v_gene: TRBV6-5; j_gene: TRBJ1-1; d_gene: .; abundance: .; CDR3nt: TGTGCCAGCAGTTACAGGGGAATTGGGACTGAAGCTTTCTTT; CDR3aa: CASSYRGIGTEAFF
len: 14; v_gene: TRBV11-3; j_gene: TRBJ2-1; d_gene: .; abundance: few; CDR3nt: TGTGCCAGCAGCTCAGGGTGGTCGGACAATGAGCAGTTCTTC; CDR3aa: CASSSGWSDNEQFF
len: 18; v_gene: TRBV3-1/TRBV3-2; j_gene: TRBJ2-5; d_gene: TRBD2; abundance: .; CDR3nt: TGTGCCAGCAGCCAGGGGGGAGGAGCGGGAACTGCGGGAGAGACCCAGTACTTC; CDR3aa: CASSQGGGAGTAGETQYF
len: 14; v_gene: TRBV13; j_gene: TRBJ2-7; d_gene: TRBD2; abundance: .; CDR3nt: TGTGCCAGCAGCCTCACCGGGACTAGAACGCGGCAGTACTTC; CDR3aa: CASSLTGTRTRQYF
len: 15; v_gene: TRBV7-2; j_gene: TRBJ1-2; d_gene: .; abundance: few; CDR3nt: TGTGCCAGCAGCCCCTCCAGGGAAAGGGGCTATGGCTACACCTTC; CDR3aa: CASSPSRERGYGYTF
len: 13; v_gene: TRBV7-7; j_gene: TRBJ1-1; d_gene: .; abundance: once; CDR3nt: TGTGCCAGCGCCAGACAGATTAACACTGAAGCTTTCTTT; CDR3aa: CASARQINTEAFF
len: 13; v_gene: TRBV27; j_gene: TRBJ2-3; d_gene: .; abundance: .; CDR3nt: TGTGCCAGCTCCTCTTTCGGCACAGATACGCAGTATTTT; CDR3aa: CASSSFGTDTQYF
len: 17; v_gene: TRBV21-1; j_gene: TRBJ2-3; d_gene: .; abundance: .; CDR3nt: TGTGCCAGCAGCCCCCGCGTTCGGCGGGGAGAGGTAGATACGCAGTATTTT; CDR3aa: CASSPRVRRGEVDTQYF
len: 13; v_gene: TRBV19; j_gene: TRBJ2-3; d_gene: .; abundance: .; CDR3nt: TGTGCCAGTAGGGTGGGAGCGGCAGATACGCAGTATTTT; CDR3aa: CASRVGAADTQYF
len: 13; v_gene: TRBV29-1; j_gene: TRBJ2-1; d_gene: .; abundance: .; CDR3nt: TGCAGCGTTACCGACAGGCTAATCGGGGAGCAGTTCTTC; CDR3aa: CSVTDRLIGEQFF
len: 15; v_gene: TRBV7-7; j_gene: TRBJ2-1; d_gene: TRBD1; abundance: .; CDR3nt: TGTGCCAGCAGCTTGCGAGGGAAGGGGGACAGTGAGCAGTTCTTC; CDR3aa: CASSLRGKGDSEQFF
len: 16; v_gene: TRBV23-1; j_gene: TRBJ2-1; d_gene: TRBD2; abundance: .; CDR3nt: TGCGCCAGCAGTCTACAATCCGGGACTACCCCTTCCGGGCAGTTCTTC; CDR3aa: CASSLQSGTTPSGQFF
len: 10; v_gene: TRBV30; j_gene: TRBJ1-1; d_gene: .; abundance: .; CDR3nt: TGTGCCTGGGGGAGGGTTCAGGCTTTCTTT; CDR3aa: CAWGRVQAFF
len: 16; v_gene: TRBV5-1; j_gene: TRBJ2-5; d_gene: .; abundance: few; CDR3nt: TGCGCCAGCAGAGGGGGCCGGCGGGAGGCCCAAGAGACCCAGTACTTC; CDR3aa: CASRGGRREAQETQYF
len: 15; v_gene: TRBV21-1; j_gene: TRBJ1-1; d_gene: .; abundance: .; CDR3nt: TGTGCCAGCAGTTACAACAGGGGGGTAAACACTGAAGCTTTCTTT; CDR3aa: CASSYNRGVNTEAFF
len: 16; v_gene: TRBV7-2; j_gene: TRBJ2-1; d_gene: TRBD2; abundance: .; CDR3nt: TGTGCCAGCAGCTTAACCCTAGCGGGAGCTGGTAATGAGCAGTTCTTC; CDR3aa: CASSLTLAGAGNEQFF